Listed below are T cell receptor beta chains from one sample, sequenced in a study of CD8 T cells in ankylosing spondylitis. TCRdb passed the 5' RACE reads through MiXCR, listing each CDR3 protein once. The profile shows 230,000 or so distinct CDR3 sequences, 18% of them singletons. The sample was blood, either unsorted or a sorted T cell fraction (not recorded which). The receptor source for this set is a male donor with ankylosing spondylitis or in good health (not recorded which). Each CDR3 is given without its conserved first and last residue.

cdr3_length j_call v_call cdr3_aa
13 TRBJ2-4 TRBV25-1 ASRRTSGEENIQY
14 TRBJ2-1 TRBV5-6 ASSDGTAFGTDEQF
14 TRBJ2-1 TRBV7-2 ASSLNVGLAGDEQF
13 TRBJ2-2 TRBV20-1 SARGSSGRVGELF
17 TRBJ2-3 TRBV4-2 ASSQDIPTSGGSTDTQY
12 TRBJ2-3 TRBV7-9 ASSLAGHTDTQY
14 TRBJ2-7 TRBV27 ASSPSQGGRFGEQY
11 TRBJ2-3 TRBV29-1 SVVRGSTDTQY
14 TRBJ2-6 TRBV27 ASSSPVESGANVLT
11 TRBJ2-1 TRBV7-6 ASSLVGSNEQF
14 TRBJ2-5 TRBV4-3 ASSQEIEFGAETQY
15 TRBJ2-3 TRBV28 ASSFGGLAWSTDTQY
12 TRBJ2-5 TRBV7-9 ASSLSHLQETQY
10 TRBJ2-7 TRBV29-1 SVEESSSEQY
12 TRBJ2-5 TRBV28 ASSPDRTQETQY
18 TRBJ2-7 TRBV28 ASSPGSRGRPGFSTYEQY
12 TRBJ1-2 TRBV4-3 ASSLDSYNYGYT